This TCR beta chain was sequenced during a study of T cell responses to AZD1222 COVID-19 vaccine. Study findings and constraints: Increases in Spike-specific TCR breadth and depth were seen after two AZD1222 doses. Donors were largely white British and mainly female; clonal diversity was possibly underestimated.

Assay used: immunoSEQ multiplex PCR; TCRdb lists only in-frame clones, some missing. This table holds about 150,000 clones, more than 75% found once. Germline V lookup: CDR1 ENHRY, CDR2 SYGVKD. V shed 2 bases and J shed 2 bases, with 6 bases lying between them. This CDR3 spans 13 amino acids. As concerns this clone: The antigen is unknown.

The origin of this receptor is an adult who received the AZD1222 COVID-19 vaccine. The rearrangement joins TRBV10-3 to TRBJ1-1; D gene uncertain. Sequenced here: peripheral blood, sampled 28 days after the second AZD1222 dose. Written as DNA, the CDR3 is TGTGCCATCAGTGAGACATCAAACACTGAAGCTTTCTTT. Encoded protein: CAISETSNTEAFF.